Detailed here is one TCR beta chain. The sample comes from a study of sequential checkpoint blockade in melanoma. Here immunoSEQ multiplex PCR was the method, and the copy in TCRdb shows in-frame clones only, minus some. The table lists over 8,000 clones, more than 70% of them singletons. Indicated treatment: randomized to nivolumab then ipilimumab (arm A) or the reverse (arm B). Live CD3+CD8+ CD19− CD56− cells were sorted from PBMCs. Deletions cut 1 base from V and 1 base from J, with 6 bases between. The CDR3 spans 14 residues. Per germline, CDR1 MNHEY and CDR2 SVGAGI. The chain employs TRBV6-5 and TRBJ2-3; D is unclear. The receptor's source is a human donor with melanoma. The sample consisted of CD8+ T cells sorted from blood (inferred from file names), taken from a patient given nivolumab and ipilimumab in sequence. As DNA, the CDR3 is TGTGCCAGCAGTTACTTGCAGGGCACAGATACGCAGTATTTT. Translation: CASSYLQGTDTQYF.